This TCR beta chain was identified in a study of response to subunit inactivated influenza vaccine. The CDR3 extends over 13 amino acids. V was clipped by 3 bases and J by 6 bases, with 11 bases between them. This clonotype was observed a handful of times. Its antigen is undetermined. TCRdb fed the RT-PCR reads into MiXCR, producing one record per CDR3 protein. This sample has approximately 490,000 distinct CDR3 sequences, with approximately 7.7% found just once. Overall study findings and caveats: Researchers suggested that each seasonal influenza vaccination recruits few new T cells.

The clonotype was recovered from a man aged 45 to 75 who received an inactivated influenza vaccine. Sequencing was performed on PBMCs from blood, taken roughly 24 months after vaccination. V usage is TRBV12-3 or TRBV12-4 and J usage is TRBJ1-2; D is undetermined. CDR3 sequence: CASSFRGFHGYTF. CDR3 sequence (DNA): TGTGCCAGCAGTTTTCGAGGGTTTCATGGCTACACCTTC.